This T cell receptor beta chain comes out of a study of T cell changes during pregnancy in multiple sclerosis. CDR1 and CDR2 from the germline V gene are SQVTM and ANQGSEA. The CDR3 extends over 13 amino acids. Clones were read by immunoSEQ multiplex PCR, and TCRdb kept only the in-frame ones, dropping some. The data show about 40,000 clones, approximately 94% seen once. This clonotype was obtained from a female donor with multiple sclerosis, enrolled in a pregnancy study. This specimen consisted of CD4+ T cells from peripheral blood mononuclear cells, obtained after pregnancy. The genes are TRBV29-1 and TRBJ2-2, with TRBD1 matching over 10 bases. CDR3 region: CGSDRGYTGELFF. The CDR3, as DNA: TGCGGCTCGGACAGGGGGTACACCGGGGAGCTGTTTTTT.